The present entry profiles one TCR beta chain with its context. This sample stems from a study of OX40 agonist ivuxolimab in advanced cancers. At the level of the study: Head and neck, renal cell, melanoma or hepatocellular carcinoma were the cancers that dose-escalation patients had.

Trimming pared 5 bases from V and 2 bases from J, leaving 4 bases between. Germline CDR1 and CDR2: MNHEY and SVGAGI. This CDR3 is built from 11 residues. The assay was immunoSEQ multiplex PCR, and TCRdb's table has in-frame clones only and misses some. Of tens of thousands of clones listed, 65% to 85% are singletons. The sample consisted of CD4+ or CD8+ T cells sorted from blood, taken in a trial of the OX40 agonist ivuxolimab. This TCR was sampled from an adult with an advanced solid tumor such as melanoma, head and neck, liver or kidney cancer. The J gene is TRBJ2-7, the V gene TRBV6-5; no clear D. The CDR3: CASSEPYEQYF. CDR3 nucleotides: TGTGCCAGCAGTGAACCCTACGAGCAGTACTTC.